These 18 T cell receptor beta chains were sequenced from one sample in a study of blood T cell dynamics during melanoma immunotherapy. TCRdb's copy holds only in-frame clones and misses some; the assay was immunoSEQ multiplex PCR. Seen here are some 4,300 clones, 80% to 85% observed once, and the top ten hold about 15%. Time point defined: pre-treatment baseline. The sample was blood, taken from a patient treated with checkpoint blockade. These receptors were taken from a human donor with melanoma.

The chain uses TRBV6-5 and TRBJ1-2; D ambiguous. Germline-derived CDR1 and CDR2 are MNHEY and SVGAGI. Between the trimmed V and J ends, which lost 2 bases and 4 bases, there was a span of 14 bases. The CDR3 loop spans 15 amino acids. CDR3 sequence: CASSYEAVDSYGYTF. CDR3 nucleotides: TGTGCCAGCAGTTACGAGGCAGTCGATTCCTATGGCTACACCTTC.

The genes are TRBV29-1 and TRBJ1-1; D gene unclear. The CDR3 is 12 residues long. From germline, CDR1 is SQVTM and CDR2 ANQGSEA. V was shortened by 7 bases and J by 1 base, with 10 bases between the two germline ends. CDR3 residues: CSARGPNTEAFF. The CDR3 coding sequence is TGCAGCGCGCGGGGTCCGAACACTGAAGCTTTCTTT.

This clone was counted between two and nine times. The chain joins TRBV10-1 to TRBJ1-2; 8 bases fit TRBD1. From germline, CDR1 is WNHNN and CDR2 SYGVQD (reference sequence). The CDR3 consists of 17 residues. J lost 2 bases, V lost 1 base, and 9 bases had no gene match. DNA of the CDR3: TGCGCCAGCAGTGAGTTAGGGCCTCGGACAGGGAACTATGGCTACACCTTC. Protein sequence: CASSELGPRTGNYGYTF.

CDR3 sequence (DNA): TGTGCCAGTACCCGGTCTGACAGATCAACTAATGAAAAACTGTTTTTT. Translated: CASTRSDRSTNEKLFF. The gene calls are TRBV19 and TRBJ1-4; possible D gene TRBD1, 5 bases. V lost 7 bases to trimming and J lost 0 bases, with 15 bases between them. The germline CDR1 and CDR2 sequences are LNHDA and SQIVND (reference sequence). The length of the CDR3 is 16 residues.

The chain is built from TRBV5-8 and TRBJ1-5; possible D gene TRBD1, 6 bases. CDR1 and CDR2 from the germline V gene are SGHTS and YDEGEE. The V gene lost 4 bases and the J gene lost 3 bases, with 14 bases spanning the gap. The CDR3 is 15 residues long. CDR3 sequence (DNA): TGTGCCAGCAGCGCCGGACAGAAGATCAATCAGCCCCAGCATTTT. This translates into CASSAGQKINQPQHF. The full variable domain, rest sourced from reference TRBV5-8 and TRBJ1-5, is EAGVTQSPTHLIKTRGQQATLRCSPISGHTSVYWYQQALGLGLQFLLWYDEGEERNRGNFPPRFSGRQFPNYSSELNVNALELEDSALYLCASSAGQKINQPQHFGDGTRLSIL.

The V call is TRBV5-6, the J call TRBJ1-2, with D unclear. The CDR3 totals 15 residues. Germline loops: CDR1 SGHDT, CDR2 YYEEEE. Trimming took off 0 bases at V and 1 base at J, with 10 bases between the two ends. Written as DNA, the CDR3 is TGTGCCAGCAGCTTGGGTCAGACATTTAACTATGGCTACACCTTC. It codes for CASSLGQTFNYGYTF.

The V and J genes are TRBV5-1 and TRBJ1-2; maybe TRBD1 (6 bases). CDR3 length: 15 residues. V lost 2 bases and J lost 6, with 17 bases in between. Germline lookup yields CDR1 SGHRS and CDR2 YFSETQ. Here the CDR3 reads CASSFVQGRGDGYTF. The DNA for the CDR3 is TGCGCCAGCAGCTTCGTCCAGGGGCGAGGGGATGGCTACACCTTC.

This clone was recorded once. The rearrangement links TRBV23-1 to TRBJ1-2; D is ambiguous. TRBV23-1 is noted as an ORF with a role that remains uncertain. This CDR3 region has 11 residues. V was trimmed by 4 bases and J by 7 bases, leaving 7 bases between them. In DNA form, the CDR3 reads TGCGCCAGCAGTCGCCTCATTGGCTACACCTTC. It specifies CASSRLIGYTF.

The chain couples TRBV30 to TRBJ2-7; D might be TRBD1 or TRBD2, each matching 5 bases. From germline, CDR1 is GTSNPN and CDR2 SVGIG (reference sequence). The CDR3 is 14 amino acids. Deletions cut 1 base from V and 0 bases from J, with 10 bases between. The CDR3 sequence is CAWSGKGSSYEQYF. The CDR3 nucleotides read TGTGCCTGGAGTGGAAAGGGGAGCTCCTACGAGCAGTACTTC.

The rearrangement links TRBV6-5 to TRBJ1-1; tentatively, D is TRBD1 (5 bases). This CDR3 has 15 amino acids. V was cut by 8 bases and J by 5 bases, with 21 bases left in between. Germline V lookup: CDR1 MNHEY, CDR2 SVGAGI. The CDR3 sequence is CASQGWQGRGTEAFF. DNA for the CDR3: TGTGCCAGCCAAGGATGGCAGGGTAGAGGTACTGAAGCTTTCTTT.

The V and J genes are TRBV18 and TRBJ1-2, with 9 nucleotides matching TRBD1. The junction had 6 bases not matched to a gene; V was cut back by 3 bases and J by 4 bases. CDR1 is KGHSH and CDR2 is LQKENI in the germline V gene. The CDR3 has 15 residues. DNA of the CDR3: TGTGCCAGCTCACCGGCGGGACAGGGAGCCTATGGCTACACCTTC. This sequence encodes CASSPAGQGAYGYTF.

V and J are TRBV27 and TRBJ2-1; perhaps TRBD1 as D (6 bases). The CDR3 is 15 residues long. Germline CDR1 and CDR2: MNHEY and SMNVEV (reference sequence). The ends were cut back, 7 bases at V and 4 bases at J, with 17 bases in the middle. CDR3 DNA: TGTGCCAGCAATCTCGTGGGGGCCGGGTACAATGAGCAGTTCTTC. It encodes CASNLVGAGYNEQFF.

A single count supports this clone. The chain recombines TRBV6-6 with TRBJ2-1; maybe TRBD2 (5 bases). Trimming shortened V by 4 bases and J by 15 bases, and 19 bases separated the two germline ends. This CDR3 is built from 13 residues. Germline V CDR1 and CDR2: MNHNY, SVGAGI (reference sequence). The CDR3: CASSLAGPHDRFF. The CDR3, as DNA: TGTGCCAGCAGTTTGGCGGGTCCCCACGACCGGTTCTTC.

In nucleotides, the CDR3 is TGCGCCACCAATCCGCCCGGTCGAGACACCGAGGAGCAGTACTTC. As protein: CATNPPGRDTEEQYF. This chain joins TRBV10-2 and TRBJ2-7; D is uncertain. Trimming took off 10 bases at V and 7 bases at J, with 26 bases between the two ends. The CDR3 extends over 15 amino acids. Germline loops: CDR1 WSHSY, CDR2 SAAADI.

This clone was seen a handful of times. This CDR3 reads CASSLDRETQYF. The CDR3 bases are TGTGCCAGCAGCTTAGATCGAGAGACCCAGTACTTC. The rearrangement links TRBV11-2 to TRBJ2-5; D gene uncertain. The CDR3 consists of 12 residues. Deletions cut 0 bases from V and 4 bases from J, with 3 bases between. Germline values: CDR1 SGHAT, CDR2 FQNNGV.

This chain uses TRBV6-1 with TRBJ2-7; 9 positions agree with TRBD1. In germline, CDR1 is MNHNS, CDR2 SASEGT. The CDR3 is 13 residues long. Trimming removed 7 bases from V and 5 bases from J; junction bases left unmatched: 6. Here the CDR3 reads CASIGTGLNEQYF. DNA of the CDR3: TGTGCCAGCATCGGGACAGGGCTAAACGAGCAGTACTTC.

The gene calls are TRBV6-5 and TRBJ1-1, with D perhaps TRBD1 (6 bases). V was pared by 2 bases and J by 4 bases, with 8 bases between. Germline CDR1 and CDR2: MNHEY and SVGAGI. The CDR3 has 13 amino acids. CDR3 region: CASSYQGTTEAFF. CDR3 bases: TGTGCCAGCAGTTACCAGGGGACCACTGAAGCTTTCTTT.

The chain recombines TRBV9 with TRBJ2-7; 7 nucleotides line up with TRBD1. The CDR3 length is 15 residues. Germline lookup yields CDR1 SGDLS and CDR2 YYNGEE. V lost 4 bases to trimming and J lost 6 bases; unmatched junction nucleotides: 13. The CDR3 spells CASSLPGQKSCEQYF. CDR3 in DNA: TGTGCCAGCAGCCTGCCGGGACAGAAAAGCTGCGAGCAGTACTTC.